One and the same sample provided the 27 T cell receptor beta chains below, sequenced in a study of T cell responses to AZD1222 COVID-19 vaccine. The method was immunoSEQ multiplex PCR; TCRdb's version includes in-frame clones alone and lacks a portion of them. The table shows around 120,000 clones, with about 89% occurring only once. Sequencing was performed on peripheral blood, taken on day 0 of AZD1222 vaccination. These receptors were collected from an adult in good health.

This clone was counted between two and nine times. CDR3 bases: TGTGCCAGCAGCACATGGACTAGCGGCAACACCGGGGAGCTGTTTTTT. This encodes CASSTWTSGNTGELFF. The chain links TRBV5-4 to TRBJ2-2; TRBD2 matches 10 bases. CDR3 length: 16 residues. V lost 4 bases to trimming and J lost 2 bases; unmatched junction nucleotides: 5. Germline V lookup: CDR1 SGHNT, CDR2 YYREEE (reference sequence).

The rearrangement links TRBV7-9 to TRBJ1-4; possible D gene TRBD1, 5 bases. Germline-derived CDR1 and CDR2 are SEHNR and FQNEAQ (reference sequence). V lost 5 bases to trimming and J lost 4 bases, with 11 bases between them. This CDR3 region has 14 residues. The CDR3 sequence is CASSNADSNEKLFF. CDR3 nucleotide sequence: TGTGCCAGCAGCAACGCCGACAGTAATGAAAAACTGTTTTTT.

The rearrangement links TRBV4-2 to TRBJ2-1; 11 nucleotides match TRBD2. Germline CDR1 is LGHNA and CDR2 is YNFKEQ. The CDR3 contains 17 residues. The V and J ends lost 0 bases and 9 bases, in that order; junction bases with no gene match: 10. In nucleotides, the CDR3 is TGTGCCAGCAGCCAAGATTATGGTAGCGGGAGGGCCATTGAGCAGTTCTTC. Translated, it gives CASSQDYGSGRAIEQFF.

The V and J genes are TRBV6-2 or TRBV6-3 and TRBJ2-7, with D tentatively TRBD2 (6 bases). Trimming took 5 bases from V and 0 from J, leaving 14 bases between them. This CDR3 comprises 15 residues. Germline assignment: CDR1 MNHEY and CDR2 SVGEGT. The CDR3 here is CASSPLGGSSYEQYF. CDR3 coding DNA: TGTGCCAGCAGTCCCCTGGGGGGTAGCTCCTACGAGCAGTACTTC.

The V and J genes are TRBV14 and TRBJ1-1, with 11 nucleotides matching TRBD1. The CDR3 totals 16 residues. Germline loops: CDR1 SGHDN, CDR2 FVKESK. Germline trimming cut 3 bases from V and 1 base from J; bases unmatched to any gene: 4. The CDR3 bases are TGTGCCAGCAGCCACCCGGGACAGGGGGAGAACACTGAAGCTTTCTTT. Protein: CASSHPGQGENTEAFF.

Here the CDR3 reads CASSQARVGGYTF. CDR3 DNA sequence: TGTGCCAGCAGCCAAGCCAGGGTGGGTGGCTACACCTTC. J is TRBJ1-2 and V is TRBV3-1 (or the pseudogene TRBV3-2); D may be TRBD1 (5 bases). Germline V CDR1 and CDR2: LGHDT, YNNKEL (reference sequence). The CDR3 consists of 13 residues. V was pared by 1 base and J by 7 bases, with 10 bases between.

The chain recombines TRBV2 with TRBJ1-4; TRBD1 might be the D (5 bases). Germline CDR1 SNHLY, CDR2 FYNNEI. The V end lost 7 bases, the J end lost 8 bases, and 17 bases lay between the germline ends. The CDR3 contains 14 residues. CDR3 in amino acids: CASKSGGGEEKLFF. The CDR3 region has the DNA TGTGCCAGCAAGTCCGGCGGGGGAGAGGAAAAACTGTTTTTT.

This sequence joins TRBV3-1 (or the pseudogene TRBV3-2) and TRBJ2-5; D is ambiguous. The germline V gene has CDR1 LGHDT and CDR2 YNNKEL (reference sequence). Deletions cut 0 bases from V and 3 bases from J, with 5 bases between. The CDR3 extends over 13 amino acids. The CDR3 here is CASSQDPEETQYF. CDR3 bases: TGTGCCAGCAGCCAAGATCCAGAAGAGACCCAGTACTTC.

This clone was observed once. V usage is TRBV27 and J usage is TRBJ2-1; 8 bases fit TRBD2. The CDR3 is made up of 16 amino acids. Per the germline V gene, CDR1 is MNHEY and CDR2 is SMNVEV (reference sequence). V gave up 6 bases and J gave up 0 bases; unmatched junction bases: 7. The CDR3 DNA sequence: TGTGCCAGCAGGGAATCGACTAGCGTCTCCTACAATGAGCAGTTCTTC. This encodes CASRESTSVSYNEQFF.

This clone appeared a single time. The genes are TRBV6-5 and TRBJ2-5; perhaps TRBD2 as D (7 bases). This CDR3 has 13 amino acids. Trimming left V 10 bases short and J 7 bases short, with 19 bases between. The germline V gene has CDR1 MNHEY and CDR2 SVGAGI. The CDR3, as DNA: TGTGCCACCCGGGGGGCGAGTGATGGGACCCAGTACTTC. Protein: CATRGASDGTQYF.

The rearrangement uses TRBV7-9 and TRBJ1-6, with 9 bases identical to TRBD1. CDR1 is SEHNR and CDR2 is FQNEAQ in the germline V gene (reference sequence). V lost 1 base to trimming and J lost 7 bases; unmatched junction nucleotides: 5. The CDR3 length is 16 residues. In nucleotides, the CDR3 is TGTGCCAGCAGCTTAGGCGACAGGGGGTACAATTCACCCCTCCACTTT. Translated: CASSLGDRGYNSPLHF.

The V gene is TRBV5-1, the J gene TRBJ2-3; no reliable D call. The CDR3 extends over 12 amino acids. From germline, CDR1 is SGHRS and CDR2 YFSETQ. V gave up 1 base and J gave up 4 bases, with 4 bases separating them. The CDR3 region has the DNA TGCGCCAGCAGCTTGATAGCAGATACGCAGTATTTT. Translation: CASSLIADTQYF.

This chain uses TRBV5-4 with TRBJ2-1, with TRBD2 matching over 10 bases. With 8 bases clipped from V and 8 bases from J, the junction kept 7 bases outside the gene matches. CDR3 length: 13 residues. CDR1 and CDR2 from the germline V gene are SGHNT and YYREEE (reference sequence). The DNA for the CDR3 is TGTGCCAGTTCACTAGCGGGGTCACATGAGCAGTTCTTC. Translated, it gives CASSLAGSHEQFF.

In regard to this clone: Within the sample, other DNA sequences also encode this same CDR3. The CDR3 here is CASSYGGGGQPQHF. CDR3 nucleotide sequence: TGTGCCAGCAGTTACGGGGGGGGCGGCCAGCCCCAGCATTTT. The chain joins TRBV6-5 to TRBJ1-5, with D perhaps TRBD1 (6 bases). This CDR3 is 14 amino acids long. The V end lost 2 bases, the J end lost 7 bases, and 12 bases lay between the germline ends. From germline, CDR1 is MNHEY and CDR2 SVGAGI.

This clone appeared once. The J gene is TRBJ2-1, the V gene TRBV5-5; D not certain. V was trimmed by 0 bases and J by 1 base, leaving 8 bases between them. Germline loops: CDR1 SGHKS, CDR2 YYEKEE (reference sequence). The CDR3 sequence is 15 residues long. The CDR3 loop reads CASSLAASSYNEQFF. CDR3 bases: TGTGCCAGCAGCTTGGCGGCCTCTTCCTACAATGAGCAGTTCTTC.

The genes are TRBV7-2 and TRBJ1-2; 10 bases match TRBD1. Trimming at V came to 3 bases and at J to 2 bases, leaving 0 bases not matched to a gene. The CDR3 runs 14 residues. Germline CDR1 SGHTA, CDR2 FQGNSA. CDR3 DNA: TGTGCCAGCAGCTTGGGACAGGGGAACTATGGCTACACCTTC. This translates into CASSLGQGNYGYTF.

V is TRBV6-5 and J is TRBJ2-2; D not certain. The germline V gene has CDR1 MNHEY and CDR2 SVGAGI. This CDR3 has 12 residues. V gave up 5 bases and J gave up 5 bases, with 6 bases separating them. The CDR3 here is CASSRETGELFF. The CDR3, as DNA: TGTGCCAGCAGTCGAGAGACCGGGGAGCTGTTTTTT.

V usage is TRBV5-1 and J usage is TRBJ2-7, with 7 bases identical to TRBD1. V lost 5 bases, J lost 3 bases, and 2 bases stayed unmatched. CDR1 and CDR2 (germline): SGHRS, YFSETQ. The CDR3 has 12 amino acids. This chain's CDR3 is CASRRDSYEQYF. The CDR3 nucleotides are TGCGCCAGCAGACGGGACAGCTACGAGCAGTACTTC.

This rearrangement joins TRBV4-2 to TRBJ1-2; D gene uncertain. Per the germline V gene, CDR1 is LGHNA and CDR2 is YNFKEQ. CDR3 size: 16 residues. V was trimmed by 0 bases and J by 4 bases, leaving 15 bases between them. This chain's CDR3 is CASSQEVLVMGYGYTF. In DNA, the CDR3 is TGTGCCAGCAGCCAAGAGGTTTTGGTAATGGGCTATGGCTACACCTTC.

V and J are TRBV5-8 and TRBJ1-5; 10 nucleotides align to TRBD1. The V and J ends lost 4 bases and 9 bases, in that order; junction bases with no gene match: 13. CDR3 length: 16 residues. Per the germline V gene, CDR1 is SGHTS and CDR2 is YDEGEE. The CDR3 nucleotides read TGTGCCAGCAGCGCAAAATTGGGGGACAGGGGAGCGCCCCAGCATTTT. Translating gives CASSAKLGDRGAPQHF.

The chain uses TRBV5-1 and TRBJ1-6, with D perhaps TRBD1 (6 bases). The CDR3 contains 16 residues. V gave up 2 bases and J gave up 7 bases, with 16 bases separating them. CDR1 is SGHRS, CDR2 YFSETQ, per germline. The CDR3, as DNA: TGCGCCAGCAGCTTCGACCCCGGACAGCGGAATTCACCCCTCCACTTT. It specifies CASSFDPGQRNSPLHF.

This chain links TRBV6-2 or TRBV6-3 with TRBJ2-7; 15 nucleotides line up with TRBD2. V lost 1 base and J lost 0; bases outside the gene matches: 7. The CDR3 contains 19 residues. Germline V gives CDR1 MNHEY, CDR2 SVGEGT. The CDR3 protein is CASSYWPPGLAGGSYEQYF. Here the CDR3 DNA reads TGTGCCAGCAGTTACTGGCCCCCGGGACTAGCGGGGGGCTCCTACGAGCAGTACTTC.

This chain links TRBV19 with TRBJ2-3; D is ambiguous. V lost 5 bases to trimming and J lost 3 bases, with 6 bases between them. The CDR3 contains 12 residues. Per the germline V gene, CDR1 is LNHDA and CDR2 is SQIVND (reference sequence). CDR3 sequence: CASSLGTDTQYF. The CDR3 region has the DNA TGTGCCAGTAGTTTGGGGACAGATACGCAGTATTTT.

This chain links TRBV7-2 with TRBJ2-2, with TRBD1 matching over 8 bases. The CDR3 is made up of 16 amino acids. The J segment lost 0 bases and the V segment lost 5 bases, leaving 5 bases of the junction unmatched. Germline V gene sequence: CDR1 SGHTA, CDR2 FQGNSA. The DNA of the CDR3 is TGTGCCAGCAGCCTTGCAGGGGGCGCGAACACCGGGGAGCTGTTTTTT. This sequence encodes CASSLAGGANTGELFF.

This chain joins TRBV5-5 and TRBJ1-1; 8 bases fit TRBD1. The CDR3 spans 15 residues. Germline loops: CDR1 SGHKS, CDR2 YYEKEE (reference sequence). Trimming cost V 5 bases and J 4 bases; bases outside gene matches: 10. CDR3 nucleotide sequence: TGTGCCAGCAGTTCCTCGGACAGGGAGAGCACTGAAGCTTTCTTT. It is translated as CASSSSDRESTEAFF.

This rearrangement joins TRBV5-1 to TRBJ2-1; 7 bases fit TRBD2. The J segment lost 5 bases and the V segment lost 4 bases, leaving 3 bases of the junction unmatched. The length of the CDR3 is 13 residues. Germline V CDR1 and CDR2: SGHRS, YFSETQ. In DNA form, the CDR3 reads TGCGCCAGCAGCCCCACTAGCGACAATGAGCAGTTCTTC. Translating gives CASSPTSDNEQFF.

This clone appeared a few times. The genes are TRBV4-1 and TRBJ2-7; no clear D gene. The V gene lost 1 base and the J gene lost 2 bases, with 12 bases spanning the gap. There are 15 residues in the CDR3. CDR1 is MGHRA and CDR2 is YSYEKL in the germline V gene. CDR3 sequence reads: CASSQGGQATYEQYF. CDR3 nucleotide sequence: TGCGCCAGCAGCCAAGGAGGCCAGGCAACCTACGAGCAGTACTTC.